This section outlines one T cell receptor (beta chain) sequence together with its context. Its antigen is still unknown. This entry is derived from a study of T-cell memory formation after mild COVID-19. Study outcomes and limitations: Later expanders leaned toward CD4+, whereas clones contracting from day 15 to 85 were balanced CD4/CD8.

This CDR3 spans 13 amino acids. Germline trimming cut 8 bases from V and 12 bases from J; bases unmatched to any gene: 11. Per the germline V gene, CDR1 is SGHNT and CDR2 is YENEEA. Sample barcodes and UMIs were carried by the TCR alpha and TCR beta cDNA libraries that 5'RACE generated with constant-segment primers. TCRdb independently ran MiXCR on the 5' RACE reads; one entry per CDR3 protein. The sample yields approximately 400,000 distinct CDR3 sequences, about 20% seen once. This TCR came from a man aged 18 to 29 who had mild COVID-19 (a few samples of this study predate the infection). Cell type and time point are not known. This chain joins TRBV11-3 and TRBJ2-1, with TRBD1 matching over 9 bases. Sequencing was performed on PBMCs or a T cell subset sorted from them (not recorded which). In DNA, the CDR3 is TGTGCCAGCTCACAGGGGGCCCAGTTATCGCAGTTCTTC. This translates into CASSQGAQLSQFF.